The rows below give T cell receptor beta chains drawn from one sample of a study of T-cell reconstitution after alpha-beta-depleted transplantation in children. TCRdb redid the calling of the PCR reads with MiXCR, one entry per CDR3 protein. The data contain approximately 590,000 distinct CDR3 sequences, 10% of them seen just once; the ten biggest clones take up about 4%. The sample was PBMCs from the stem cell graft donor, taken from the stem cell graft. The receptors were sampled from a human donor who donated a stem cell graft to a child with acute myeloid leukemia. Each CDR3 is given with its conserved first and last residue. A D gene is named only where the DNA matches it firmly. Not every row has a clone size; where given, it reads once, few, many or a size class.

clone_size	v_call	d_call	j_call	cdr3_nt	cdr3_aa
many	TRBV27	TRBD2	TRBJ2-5	TGTGCCAGCAGTTCCCAAGCGGGAAGCTGGGAGACCCAGTACTTC	CASSSQAGSWETQYF
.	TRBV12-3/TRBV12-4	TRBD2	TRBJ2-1	TGTGCCAGCAGTTTAAAAGCTAGCGGGAGCGGCGATGAGCAGTTCTTC	CASSLKASGSGDEQFF
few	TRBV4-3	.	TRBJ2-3	TGCGCCAGCAGCCTAGAAGCGCGACCAGATACGCAGTATTTT	CASSLEARPDTQYF
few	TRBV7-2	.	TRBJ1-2	TGTGCCAGCAGCCGCGCCATGGAGTATGGCTACACCTTC	CASSRAMEYGYTF
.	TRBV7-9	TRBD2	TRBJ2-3	TGTGCCAGCAGCTTCACCCTAGCGGGGAGCACAGATACGCAGTATTTT	CASSFTLAGSTDTQYF
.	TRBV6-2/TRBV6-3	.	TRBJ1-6	TGTGCCAGCACCGGAATAGATGGGAATTCACCCCTCCACTTT	CASTGIDGNSPLHF
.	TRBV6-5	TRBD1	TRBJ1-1	TGTGCCAGCAGTTACTCTGGGACAGGGGGGTTAGGTGAAGCTTTCTTT	CASSYSGTGGLGEAFF
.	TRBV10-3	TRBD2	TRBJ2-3	TGTGCCATGAGCGGGAGCCCCACAACTAGCACAGATACGCAGTATTTT	CAMSGSPTTSTDTQYF
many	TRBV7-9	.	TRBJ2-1	TGTGCCAGCAGCCCCCTAGTCAAGGATGAGCAGTTCTTC	CASSPLVKDEQFF
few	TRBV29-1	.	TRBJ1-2	TGCAGCGTCGGGGGAGACCACTATGGCTACACCTTC	CSVGGDHYGYTF
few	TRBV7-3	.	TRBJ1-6	TGTGCCAGCAGCTTAACAGGGATGAATTCACCCCTCCACTTT	CASSLTGMNSPLHF
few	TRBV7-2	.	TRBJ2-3	TGTGCCAGCAGCTTACGGGGCTATCCGACAGATACGCAGTATTTT	CASSLRGYPTDTQYF
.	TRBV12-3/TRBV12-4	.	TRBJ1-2	TGTGCCAGCAGTTTTAGGAGACTGCTAAACTATGGCTACACCTTC	CASSFRRLLNYGYTF
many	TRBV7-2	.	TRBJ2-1	TGTGCCAGCAGCCTAGGGTCAGCACCATACAATGAGCAGTTCTTC	CASSLGSAPYNEQFF
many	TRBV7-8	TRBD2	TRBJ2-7	TGTGCCAGCAGCAAACTTACTAGCGGGGCATACGAGCAGTACTTC	CASSKLTSGAYEQYF
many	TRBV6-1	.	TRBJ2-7	TGTGCCAGCAGTAAGGGGACATTTAGCTCCTACGAGCAGTACTTC	CASSKGTFSSYEQYF
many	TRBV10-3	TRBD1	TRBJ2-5	TGTGCCATCAGTGAAGGGACAGACAGAGAGACCCAGTACTTC	CAISEGTDRETQYF
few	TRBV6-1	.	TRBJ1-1	TGTGCCAGCAGGGAGCAGGGGCACACTGAAGCTTTCTTT	CASREQGHTEAFF
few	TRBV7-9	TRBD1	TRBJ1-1	TGTGCCAGCAGCTGGACAGGGGTCCCTGAAGCTTTCTTT	CASSWTGVPEAFF
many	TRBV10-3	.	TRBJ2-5	TGTGCCATCAGTGAAGGACAGGAGACCCAGTACTTC	CAISEGQETQYF
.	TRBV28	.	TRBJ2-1	TGTGCCGGAGGGGATTCCTACAATGAGCAGTTCTTC	CAGGDSYNEQFF
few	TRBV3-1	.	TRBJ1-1	TGTGCCAGCAGCCAAGCCGGATTGAACACTGAAGCTTTCTTT	CASSQAGLNTEAFF